Each of the 27 T cell receptor beta chains below was sequenced from the same sample in a study of blood T cell repertoires in COVID-19. The method was immunoSEQ multiplex PCR; TCRdb's version includes in-frame clones alone and lacks a portion of them. The sample contains 110,000 to 150,000 clones, approximately 89% of which appear only once. Input material: peripheral blood. These TCRs come from a woman aged 50 to 65 with acute or convalescent COVID-19.

V gene TRBV7-8 combines with J gene TRBJ2-5; D gene uncertain. Germline values: CDR1 SGHVS, CDR2 FQNEAQ. This CDR3 region has 16 residues. The ends were cut back, 1 base at V and 7 bases at J, with 19 bases in the middle. Here the CDR3 DNA reads TGTGCCAGCAGCTTAGGCGCAGGCCGCTCGAAAGCGACCCAGTACTTC. As protein: CASSLGAGRSKATQYF.

V is TRBV7-3 and J is TRBJ2-5; 10 positions agree with TRBD1. The length of the CDR3 is 16 residues. V lost 2 bases, J lost 4 bases, and 7 bases stayed unmatched. Germline CDR1 SGHTA, CDR2 FQGTGA. CDR3 coding DNA: TGTGCCAGCAGCTTAGGTGGACAGGGGGTGGTAGAGACCCAGTACTTC. Its protein is CASSLGGQGVVETQYF.

The chain has TRBV19 and TRBJ1-6; D is unclear. This CDR3 spans 14 amino acids. The V gene's germline CDR1 is LNHDA and CDR2 SQIVND (reference sequence). Trimming shortened V by 6 bases and J by 3 bases, and 9 bases separated the two germline ends. CDR3: CASRAPNYNSPLHF. The CDR3 DNA sequence: TGTGCCAGTAGGGCCCCGAACTATAATTCACCCCTCCACTTT.

This clone was picked up a small number of times. The rearrangement links TRBV7-3 to TRBJ2-7; a possible D gene is TRBD1 (5 bases). There are 12 residues in the CDR3. In germline, CDR1 is SGHTA, CDR2 FQGTGA. Trimming took 5 bases from V and 7 from J, leaving 12 bases between them. CDR3 loop: CASSIGAGEQYF. The CDR3 region has the DNA TGTGCCAGCAGCATAGGGGCTGGGGAGCAGTACTTC.

The rearrangement uses TRBV4-2 and TRBJ1-3; D is uncertain. This CDR3 is built from 16 residues. V was pared by 6 bases and J by 0 bases, with 15 bases between. The germline V gene encodes CDR1 LGHNA and CDR2 YNFKEQ. CDR3 loop: CASSYGEGSSGNTIYF. CDR3 in DNA: TGTGCCAGCAGTTACGGAGAAGGGAGCTCTGGAAACACCATATATTTT.

The chain joins TRBV5-1 to TRBJ1-1, with D possibly being TRBD1 (5 bases). Germline V gives CDR1 SGHRS, CDR2 YFSETQ. The CDR3 sequence is 17 residues long. V was cut by 4 bases and J by 4 bases, with 23 bases left in between. The CDR3 DNA reads as TGCGCCAGCAGCACCTCATTGGGGACGGGAGGAAGCACTGAAGCTTTCTTT. Protein: CASSTSLGTGGSTEAFF.

This chain uses TRBV6-5 with TRBJ2-5; 8 bases match TRBD1. Germline loops: CDR1 MNHEY, CDR2 SVGAGI. V shed 7 bases, J shed 4 bases, and the junction held 11 bases outside the gene matches. This CDR3 region has 15 residues. CDR3: CASTFGQGGAETQYF. Here the CDR3 DNA reads TGTGCCAGCACCTTTGGACAGGGAGGCGCAGAGACCCAGTACTTC.

The chain is built from TRBV20-1 and TRBJ1-1, with a possible D match to TRBD1 (6 bases). Trimming cost V 3 bases and J 1 base, with 12 bases left between them. Per the germline V gene, CDR1 is DFQATT and CDR2 is SNEGSKA (reference sequence). The CDR3 runs 14 residues. The CDR3 sequence: CSASSGQKNTEAFF. Written as DNA, the CDR3 is TGCAGTGCTAGTTCGGGACAAAAGAACACTGAAGCTTTCTTT.

The V gene is TRBV3-1 (or the pseudogene TRBV3-2), the J gene TRBJ1-5; D might be TRBD1 (6 bases). Per the germline V gene, CDR1 is LGHDT and CDR2 is YNNKEL (reference sequence). CDR3 size: 12 residues. CDR3 nucleotide sequence: TGTGCGAGCGGGGCAGGGGATCAGCCCCAGCATTTT. It specifies CASGAGDQPQHF.

This chain connects TRBV7-2 to TRBJ2-7; D gene ambiguous. The V and J ends lost 5 bases and 0 bases respectively, with 8 bases between them. Germline-derived CDR1 and CDR2 are SGHTA and FQGNSA. The CDR3 is 13 residues long. This chain's CDR3 is CASSPHYSYEQYF. The CDR3 DNA reads as TGTGCCAGCAGCCCGCACTACTCCTACGAGCAGTACTTC.

The gene calls are TRBV10-3 and TRBJ2-7; the D gene is possibly TRBD1 (6 bases). Germline loops: CDR1 ENHRY, CDR2 SYGVKD. The CDR3 consists of 14 residues. V was pared by 5 bases and J by 0 bases, with 11 bases between. The CDR3 protein is CAISQTDSSYEQYF. The CDR3 DNA sequence: TGTGCCATCAGTCAGACGGACAGCTCCTACGAGCAGTACTTC.

The CDR3 DNA reads as TGTGCCAGCAGCCAAAGGGGACTGGACGAGCAGTACTTC. It translates to CASSQRGLDEQYF. The chain links TRBV3-1 (or the pseudogene TRBV3-2) to TRBJ2-7; D may be TRBD2 (6 bases). The CDR3 has 13 amino acids. The germline V and J ends were trimmed by 2 bases and 5 bases, with 10 bases remaining between them. In germline, CDR1 is LGHDT, CDR2 YNNKEL (reference sequence).

V and J are TRBV4-2 and TRBJ2-2; 10 nucleotides agree with TRBD2. V lost 0 bases, J lost 10 bases, and 8 bases stayed unmatched. Germline-derived CDR1 and CDR2 are LGHNA and YNFKEQ. The CDR3 consists of 16 residues. The CDR3 region is CASSQDGAGGPEELFF. The CDR3 nucleotides read TGTGCCAGCAGCCAAGATGGAGCGGGGGGGCCGGAGGAGCTGTTTTTT.

Worth noting for this clone: Other DNA sequences from this sample encode an identical CDR3 as well. This rearrangement joins TRBV7-9 to TRBJ1-2; 7 bases are a match to TRBD1. Looked up from germline, CDR1 is SEHNR and CDR2 is FQNEAQ (reference sequence). J lost 4 bases, V lost 5 bases, and 4 bases had no gene match. The CDR3 runs 13 residues. This CDR3 is CASSPGQPYGYTF. The CDR3 DNA is TGTGCCAGCAGCCCGGGACAGCCCTATGGCTACACCTTC.

With regard to this clone: The germline gene is not matched at one end of the junction; a read error may be the cause. The V and J genes are TRBV6-5 and TRBJ1-1, with D unresolved. The CDR3 length is 15 residues. Germline CDR1 MNHEY, CDR2 SVGAGI. CDR3 region: CASSDSWKEYTEAFF. The CDR3 region has the DNA TGTGCCAGCAGTGACTCGTGGAAGGAGTACACTGAAGCTTTCTTT.

This clone was observed once. The gene calls are TRBV7-2 and TRBJ2-7; D unclear. CDR1 and CDR2 (germline): SGHTA, FQGNSA. The CDR3 runs to 14 residues. The V gene lost 5 bases and the J gene lost 4 bases, with 15 bases spanning the gap. CDR3 coding DNA: TGTGCCAGCAGCCCACCCCCGGGTCGGTACGAGCAGTACTTC. Amino acid sequence: CASSPPPGRYEQYF.

The chain is built from TRBV2 and TRBJ1-5, with D tentatively TRBD1 (5 bases). The germline CDR1 and CDR2 sequences are SNHLY and FYNNEI. There are 15 residues in the CDR3. V was clipped by 2 bases and J by 9 bases, with 17 bases between them. CDR3 bases: TGTGCCAGCAGTGAAAGCCTGCCGGGGGTGGGGCCCCAGCATTTT. Its translation is CASSESLPGVGPQHF.

The chain joins TRBV27 to TRBJ1-2, with 7 positions matching TRBD1. The length of the CDR3 is 14 residues. J gave up 5 bases and V 4 bases, and 7 bases lay outside the gene matches. Per germline, CDR1 MNHEY and CDR2 SMNVEV (reference sequence). The CDR3 DNA follows: TGTGCCAGCAGTTCCACAGGGGAATTTTATGGCTACACCTTC. Protein sequence: CASSSTGEFYGYTF.

Of note for this clone: Other DNA sequences within the sample encode an identical CDR3. The chain combines TRBV27 with TRBJ1-1; TRBD1 might be the D (5 bases). The germline V gene has CDR1 MNHEY and CDR2 SMNVEV (reference sequence). V was clipped by 2 bases and J by 5 bases, with 9 bases between them. The CDR3 is made up of 13 amino acids. This chain's CDR3 is CASSLRRGTEAFF. In DNA form, the CDR3 reads TGTGCCAGCAGTTTACGGCGGGGGACTGAAGCTTTCTTT.

The chain couples TRBV9 to TRBJ2-1; D not certain. This CDR3 contains 12 residues. The germline V gene encodes CDR1 SGDLS and CDR2 YYNGEE. V lost 4 bases and J 5 bases, leaving 7 bases between the germline ends. This CDR3 is CASSSQNNEQFF. The CDR3 DNA reads TGTGCCAGCAGCTCCCAAAACAATGAGCAGTTCTTC.

The chain combines TRBV28 with TRBJ1-2, with D possibly matching TRBD1 (6 bases). With 3 bases removed from V and 4 bases from J, the gap between germline ends came to 9 bases. CDR3 size: 13 residues. Germline V gene lookup returns CDR1 MDHEN and CDR2 SYDVKM. The CDR3 is CASSLGASYGYTF. The CDR3 bases are TGTGCCAGCAGTTTGGGGGCGTCCTATGGCTACACCTTC.

The chain has TRBV14 and TRBJ2-3; D uncertain. The CDR3 has 12 residues. Trimming removed 6 bases from V and 6 bases from J, with 10 bases in between. Looked up from germline, CDR1 is SGHDN and CDR2 is FVKESK. CDR3 sequence (DNA): TGTGCCAGCAGTCTTTATCGGGATACGCAGTATTTT. Its translation is CASSLYRDTQYF.

The genes are TRBV28 and TRBJ1-5; 7 nucleotides agree with TRBD1. Trimming at V came to 5 bases and at J to 2 bases, leaving 6 bases not matched to a gene. Germline V gene sequence: CDR1 MDHEN, CDR2 SYDVKM. CDR3 length equals 15 residues. The DNA for the CDR3 is TGTGCCAGCAGTAAGGACAGGCAGCGCAATCAGCCCCAGCATTTT. Translation gives CASSKDRQRNQPQHF. Full variable domain (rest looked up from reference TRBV28 and TRBJ1-5): DVKVTQSSRYLVKRTGEKVFLECVQDMDHENMFWYRQDPGLGLRLIYFSYDVKMKEKGDIPEGYSVSREKKERFSLILESASTNQTSMYLCASSKDRQRNQPQHFGDGTRLSIL.

This clone has more than one count but fewer than ten. This chain uses TRBV5-4 with TRBJ1-1; TRBD1 agrees at 10 bases. The CDR3 is 12 amino acids. The junction had 4 bases not matched to a gene; V was cut back by 4 bases and J by 10 bases. Germline loops: CDR1 SGHNT, CDR2 YYREEE (reference sequence). DNA for the CDR3: TGTGCCAGCAGCACGGACAGGGGGAGAGCTTTCTTT. This gives the protein CASSTDRGRAFF.

V usage is TRBV10-2 and J usage is TRBJ2-1; TRBD2 agrees at 10 bases. The CDR3 sequence is 15 residues long. J gave up 3 bases and V 3 bases, and 2 bases lay outside the gene matches. CDR1 and CDR2 (germline): WSHSY, SAAADI. The CDR3 is CASSDRTSGYNEQFF. DNA for the CDR3: TGCGCCAGCAGTGACAGGACTAGCGGCTACAATGAGCAGTTCTTC.

The chain joins TRBV7-9 to TRBJ2-7; D unresolved. V was shortened by 5 bases and J by 3 bases, with 11 bases between the two germline ends. The germline gives CDR1 SEHNR, CDR2 FQNEAQ (reference sequence). The CDR3 runs to 13 residues. For the CDR3, the DNA is TGTGCCAGCAGCCCACCCCTAAACTACGAGCAGTACTTC. Protein product: CASSPPLNYEQYF.

The chain couples TRBV3-1 (or the pseudogene TRBV3-2) to TRBJ2-7; 7 positions agree with TRBD2. Trimming cost V 0 bases and J 3 bases; bases outside gene matches: 5. CDR3 length equals 15 residues. Germline V gene data show CDR1 as LGHDT and CDR2 as YNNKEL (reference sequence). CDR3 coding DNA: TGTGCCAGCAGCCAAGATCGGGGACTACTCTACGAGCAGTACTTC. Translated, it gives CASSQDRGLLYEQYF.